A selection of T cell receptor beta chains follows, all from one sample in a study of shared clonotypes between healthy human individuals. TCRdb keeps only in-frame clones here, not all; method: immunoSEQ multiplex PCR. The table includes millions of clones, 85% to 95% detected once. Sequenced: naive CD4+ T cells sorted from blood. These TCRs come from a man aged 18 to 30 in good health. Each CDR3 is given with its conserved first and last residue. The order of the fields is V gene, clone size, J gene, D gene, CDR3 protein, CDR3 DNA. D genes are given only for firm matches. Only some rows state a clone size, as once, few, many or a class for expanded clones.

V gene: TRBV5-1; clone size: .; J gene: TRBJ2-1; D gene: TRBD2; CDR3 protein: CASSLAPSGSGNEQFF; CDR3 DNA: TGCGCCAGCAGCTTGGCACCCAGCGGGAGTGGAAATGAGCAGTTCTTC
V gene: TRBV19; clone size: .; J gene: TRBJ1-5; D gene: TRBD1; CDR3 protein: CASSIGRGTGRNQPQHF; CDR3 DNA: TGTGCCAGTAGTATAGGCCGCGGGACAGGGAGAAATCAGCCCCAGCATTTT
V gene: TRBV2; clone size: .; J gene: TRBJ2-3; D gene: .; CDR3 protein: CASENRASTDTQYF; CDR3 DNA: TGTGCCAGCGAAAACAGGGCTAGCACAGATACGCAGTATTTT
V gene: TRBV15; clone size: .; J gene: TRBJ2-7; D gene: .; CDR3 protein: CATSTAGFVIPQYF; CDR3 DNA: TGTGCCACCAGCACTGCAGGGTTCGTGATCCCCCAGTACTTC
V gene: TRBV7-8; clone size: .; J gene: TRBJ2-7; D gene: .; CDR3 protein: CASSLGSGAGTYEQYF; CDR3 DNA: TGTGCCAGCAGCTTAGGATCCGGGGCCGGGACCTACGAGCAGTACTTC
V gene: TRBV6-1; clone size: .; J gene: TRBJ2-5; D gene: .; CDR3 protein: CASASRKTETQYF; CDR3 DNA: TGTGCCAGCGCTAGCAGGAAAACGGAGACCCAGTACTTC
V gene: TRBV15; clone size: few; J gene: TRBJ1-1; D gene: .; CDR3 protein: CATSRVPGEAFF; CDR3 DNA: TGTGCCACCAGCAGAGTGCCGGGGGAAGCTTTCTTT
V gene: TRBV5-1; clone size: .; J gene: TRBJ2-6; D gene: .; CDR3 protein: CASSLVTGSRSSGANVLTF; CDR3 DNA: TGCGCCAGCAGCTTGGTGACGGGATCCCGTAGCTCTGGGGCCAACGTCCTGACTTTC
V gene: TRBV7-2; clone size: .; J gene: TRBJ2-7; D gene: TRBD2; CDR3 protein: CASSWTSVYEQYF; CDR3 DNA: TGTGCCAGCAGTTGGACTAGCGTCTACGAGCAGTACTTC
V gene: TRBV28; clone size: .; J gene: TRBJ2-2; D gene: .; CDR3 protein: CASSFGRKNTGELFF; CDR3 DNA: TGTGCCAGCAGTTTCGGCCGGAAGAACACCGGGGAGCTGTTTTTT
V gene: TRBV2; clone size: .; J gene: TRBJ2-7; D gene: .; CDR3 protein: CATKTDSNSYEQYF; CDR3 DNA: TGTGCCACCAAAACCGACAGCAACTCCTACGAGCAGTACTTC
V gene: TRBV5-6; clone size: .; J gene: TRBJ2-1; D gene: TRBD2; CDR3 protein: CASSTLAGGLSEQFF; CDR3 DNA: TGTGCCAGCAGCACCTTAGCGGGGGGGCTAAGTGAGCAGTTCTTC
V gene: TRBV13; clone size: .; J gene: TRBJ2-7; D gene: TRBD2; CDR3 protein: CASSSNMNSGAVQYF; CDR3 DNA: TGTGCCAGCAGCTCCAATATGAATAGCGGGGCGGTGCAGTACTTC
V gene: TRBV5-1; clone size: .; J gene: TRBJ1-2; D gene: .; CDR3 protein: CASSLDGMPGKGNGYTF; CDR3 DNA: TGCGCCAGCAGCTTGGATGGGATGCCGGGTAAGGGGAATGGCTACACCTTC
V gene: TRBV18; clone size: .; J gene: TRBJ1-1; D gene: .; CDR3 protein: CASSNQEGNTEAFF; CDR3 DNA: TGTGCCAGCTCAAATCAGGAGGGGAACACTGAAGCTTTCTTT
V gene: TRBV11-2; clone size: .; J gene: TRBJ2-7; D gene: .; CDR3 protein: CASSLGKAYEQYF; CDR3 DNA: TGTGCCAGCAGCTTAGGAAAGGCCTACGAGCAGTACTTC
V gene: TRBV2; clone size: once; J gene: TRBJ2-7; D gene: TRBD2; CDR3 protein: CASSEGTSGPYEQYF; CDR3 DNA: TGTGCCAGCAGTGAAGGTACTAGCGGGCCTTACGAGCAGTACTTC
V gene: TRBV5-1; clone size: .; J gene: TRBJ1-3; D gene: TRBD1; CDR3 protein: CASSFTDREAGNTIYF; CDR3 DNA: TGCGCCAGCAGCTTTACCGACAGGGAGGCTGGAAACACCATATATTTT
V gene: TRBV5-4; clone size: .; J gene: TRBJ1-6; D gene: .; CDR3 protein: CASSLGGEGNSPLHF; CDR3 DNA: TGTGCCAGCAGCTTGGGTGGGGAGGGAAATTCACCCCTCCACTTT
V gene: TRBV30; clone size: .; J gene: TRBJ2-5; D gene: .; CDR3 protein: CAWSGVGGETQYF; CDR3 DNA: TGTGCCTGGAGTGGGGTAGGGGGAGAGACCCAGTACTTC
V gene: TRBV18; clone size: .; J gene: TRBJ1-6; D gene: .; CDR3 protein: CASSASRDVRAPLHF; CDR3 DNA: TGTGCCAGCTCAGCTTCGAGGGACGTTAGGGCACCCCTCCACTTT
V gene: TRBV6-6; clone size: few; J gene: TRBJ1-1; D gene: .; CDR3 protein: CASSSSGREHTEAFF; CDR3 DNA: TGTGCCAGCAGTTCCTCAGGGAGGGAACACACTGAAGCTTTCTTT
V gene: TRBV5-8; clone size: once; J gene: TRBJ2-1; D gene: TRBD2; CDR3 protein: CASSSGTSVYNEQFF; CDR3 DNA: TGTGCCAGCAGCTCCGGGACTAGCGTCTACAATGAGCAGTTCTTC
V gene: TRBV5-5; clone size: .; J gene: TRBJ2-3; D gene: TRBD2; CDR3 protein: CASSPFEGRADTQYF; CDR3 DNA: TGTGCCAGCAGCCCATTCGAAGGGAGGGCAGATACGCAGTATTTT
V gene: TRBV7-9; clone size: once; J gene: TRBJ2-5; D gene: .; CDR3 protein: CASESKGAETQYF; CDR3 DNA: TGTGCCAGCGAATCAAAAGGGGCGGAGACCCAGTACTTC
V gene: TRBV5-1; clone size: .; J gene: TRBJ1-4; D gene: .; CDR3 protein: CASSPGSSGTNEKLFF; CDR3 DNA: TGCGCCAGCAGCCCTGGTTCATCAGGGACTAATGAAAAACTGTTTTTT
V gene: TRBV15; clone size: .; J gene: TRBJ2-7; D gene: TRBD1; CDR3 protein: CATSSPLWDRGGSYEQYF; CDR3 DNA: TGTGCCACCAGCAGTCCTTTGTGGGACAGGGGGGGCTCCTACGAGCAGTACTTC
V gene: TRBV6-5; clone size: .; J gene: TRBJ1-6; D gene: TRBD1; CDR3 protein: CASSYGTGSSPLHF; CDR3 DNA: TGTGCCAGCAGTTACGGGACAGGGAGTTCACCCCTCCACTTT
V gene: TRBV5-1; clone size: .; J gene: TRBJ1-1; D gene: .; CDR3 protein: CATRGARETEAFF; CDR3 DNA: TGCGCCACCCGAGGGGCGCGGGAGACTGAAGCTTTCTTT
V gene: TRBV7-8; clone size: .; J gene: TRBJ2-2; D gene: .; CDR3 protein: CASSLGAGELFF; CDR3 DNA: TGTGCCAGCAGCTTGGGGGCCGGGGAGCTGTTTTTT
V gene: TRBV12-1; clone size: .; J gene: TRBJ2-2; D gene: .; CDR3 protein: CASSFRRRLAENTGELFF; CDR3 DNA: TGTGCCAGCAGCTTTCGCCGCCGCCTAGCGGAGAACACCGGGGAGCTGTTTTTT
V gene: TRBV6-5; clone size: .; J gene: TRBJ1-5; D gene: .; CDR3 protein: CASSSRRQGQPQHF; CDR3 DNA: TGTGCCAGCAGTTCCCGTCGCCAGGGTCAGCCCCAGCATTTT
V gene: TRBV6-1; clone size: .; J gene: TRBJ1-4; D gene: .; CDR3 protein: CASSEWWRVNEKLFF; CDR3 DNA: TGTGCCAGCAGTGAGTGGTGGCGGGTGAATGAAAAACTGTTTTTT
V gene: TRBV5-5; clone size: .; J gene: TRBJ1-2; D gene: .; CDR3 protein: CASRTLSVGDNYGYTF; CDR3 DNA: TGTGCCAGCAGGACCCTCTCGGTGGGAGATAACTATGGCTACACCTTC
V gene: TRBV10-3; clone size: .; J gene: TRBJ1-2; D gene: TRBD1; CDR3 protein: CATTQPITGGYGYTF; CDR3 DNA: TGTGCCACCACTCAGCCCATAACAGGGGGGTATGGCTACACCTTC
V gene: TRBV28; clone size: .; J gene: TRBJ1-5; D gene: .; CDR3 protein: CASSPLGGPQHF; CDR3 DNA: TGTGCCAGCAGTCCGCTCGGGGGGCCCCAGCATTTT
V gene: TRBV10-3; clone size: .; J gene: TRBJ2-6; D gene: .; CDR3 protein: CAISGLRVGNVLTF; CDR3 DNA: TGTGCCATCAGTGGGCTACGGGTAGGCAACGTCCTGACTTTC
V gene: TRBV9; clone size: once; J gene: TRBJ2-7; D gene: .; CDR3 protein: CASSVGGGAREQYF; CDR3 DNA: TGTGCCAGCAGCGTAGGTGGGGGGGCGCGGGAGCAGTACTTC
V gene: TRBV5-6; clone size: .; J gene: TRBJ1-2; D gene: .; CDR3 protein: CASSPIEGGGYTF; CDR3 DNA: TGTGCCAGCAGCCCGATCGAAGGAGGAGGCTACACCTTC
V gene: TRBV5-1; clone size: .; J gene: TRBJ1-4; D gene: .; CDR3 protein: CASSWAPRDRPIEKLFF; CDR3 DNA: TGCGCCAGCAGCTGGGCCCCAAGAGACAGGCCGATAGAAAAACTGTTTTTT
V gene: TRBV7-9; clone size: .; J gene: TRBJ2-1; D gene: TRBD2; CDR3 protein: CASSLGLAASYNEQFF; CDR3 DNA: TGTGCCAGCAGCCTGGGACTAGCGGCCTCCTACAATGAGCAGTTCTTC
V gene: TRBV2; clone size: .; J gene: TRBJ1-2; D gene: .; CDR3 protein: CASSDMSENYGYTF; CDR3 DNA: TGTGCCAGCAGTGATATGTCGGAGAACTATGGCTACACCTTC
V gene: TRBV6-5; clone size: .; J gene: TRBJ2-7; D gene: TRBD2; CDR3 protein: CASSYSRREAYEQYF; CDR3 DNA: TGTGCCAGCAGTTACTCTAGACGGGAGGCCTACGAGCAGTACTTC
V gene: TRBV7-8; clone size: .; J gene: TRBJ2-7; D gene: TRBD2; CDR3 protein: CASSLGRFGTLSGRGYEQYF; CDR3 DNA: TGTGCCAGCAGCTTAGGCAGGTTTGGGACACTTAGCGGGAGGGGCTACGAGCAGTACTTC
V gene: TRBV7-3; clone size: .; J gene: TRBJ2-3; D gene: .; CDR3 protein: CASSPGISGRNTDTQYF; CDR3 DNA: TGTGCCAGCAGCCCAGGGATATCGGGGAGGAACACAGATACGCAGTATTTT
V gene: TRBV9; clone size: .; J gene: TRBJ2-6; D gene: .; CDR3 protein: CASSVGGLSSGANVLTF; CDR3 DNA: TGTGCCAGCAGCGTAGGTGGGCTTTCCTCTGGGGCCAACGTCCTGACTTTC